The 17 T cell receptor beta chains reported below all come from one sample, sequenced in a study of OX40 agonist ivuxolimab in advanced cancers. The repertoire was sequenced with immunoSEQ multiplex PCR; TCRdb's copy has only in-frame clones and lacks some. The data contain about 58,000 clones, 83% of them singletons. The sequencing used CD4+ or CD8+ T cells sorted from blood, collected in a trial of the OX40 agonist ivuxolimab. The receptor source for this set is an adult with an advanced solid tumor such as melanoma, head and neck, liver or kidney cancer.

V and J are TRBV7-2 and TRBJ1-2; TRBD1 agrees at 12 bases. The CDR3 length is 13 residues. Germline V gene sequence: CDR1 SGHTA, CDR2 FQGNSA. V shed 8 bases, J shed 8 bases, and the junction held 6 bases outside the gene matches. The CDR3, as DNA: TGTGCCAGCGGGGGACAGGGGGCAGGAGGCTACACCTTC. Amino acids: CASGGQGAGGYTF.

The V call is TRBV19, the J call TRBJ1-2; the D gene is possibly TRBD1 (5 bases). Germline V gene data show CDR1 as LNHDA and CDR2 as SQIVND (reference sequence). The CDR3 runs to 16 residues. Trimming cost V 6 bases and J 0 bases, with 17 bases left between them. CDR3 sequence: CASSRYGTDSNYGYTF. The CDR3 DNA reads TGTGCCAGTAGCAGATATGGGACGGATTCTAACTATGGCTACACCTTC.

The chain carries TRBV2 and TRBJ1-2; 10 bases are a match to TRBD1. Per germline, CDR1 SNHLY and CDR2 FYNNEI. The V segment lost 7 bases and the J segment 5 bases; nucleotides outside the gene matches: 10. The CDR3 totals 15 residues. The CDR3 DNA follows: TGTGCCAGCACCCCGGGACAGGGGATAAAATATGGCTACACCTTC. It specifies CASTPGQGIKYGYTF. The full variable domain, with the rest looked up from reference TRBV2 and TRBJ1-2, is EPEVTQTPSHQVTQMGQEVILRCVPISNHLYFYWYRQILGQKVEFLVSFYNNEISEKSEIFDDQFSVERPDGSNFTLKIRSTKLEDSAMYFCASTPGQGIKYGYTFGSGTRLTVV.

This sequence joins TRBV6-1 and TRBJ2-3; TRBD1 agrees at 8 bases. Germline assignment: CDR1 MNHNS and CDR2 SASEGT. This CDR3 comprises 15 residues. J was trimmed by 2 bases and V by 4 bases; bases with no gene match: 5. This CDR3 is CASSVTGGYTDTQYF. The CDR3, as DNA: TGTGCCAGCAGTGTTACAGGGGGGTACACAGATACGCAGTATTTT.

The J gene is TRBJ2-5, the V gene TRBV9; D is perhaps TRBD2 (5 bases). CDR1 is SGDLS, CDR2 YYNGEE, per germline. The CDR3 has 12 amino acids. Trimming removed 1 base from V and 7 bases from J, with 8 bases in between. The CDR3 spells CASSVFGGTQYF. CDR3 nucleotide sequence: TGTGCCAGCAGCGTATTTGGAGGGACCCAGTACTTC.

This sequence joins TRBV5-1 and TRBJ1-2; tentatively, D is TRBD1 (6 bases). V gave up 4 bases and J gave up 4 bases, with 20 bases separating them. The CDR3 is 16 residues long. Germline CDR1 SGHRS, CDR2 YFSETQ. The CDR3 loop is CASSLQQQGVGYGYTF. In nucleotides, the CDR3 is TGCGCCAGCAGCCTCCAACAACAGGGAGTGGGCTATGGCTACACCTTC.

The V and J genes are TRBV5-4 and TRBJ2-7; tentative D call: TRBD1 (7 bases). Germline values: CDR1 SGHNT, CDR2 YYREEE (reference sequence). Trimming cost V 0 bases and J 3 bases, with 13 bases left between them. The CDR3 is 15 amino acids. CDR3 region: CASSLAPGGHYEQYF. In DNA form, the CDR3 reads TGTGCCAGCAGCTTGGCCCCAGGGGGGCACTACGAGCAGTACTTC.

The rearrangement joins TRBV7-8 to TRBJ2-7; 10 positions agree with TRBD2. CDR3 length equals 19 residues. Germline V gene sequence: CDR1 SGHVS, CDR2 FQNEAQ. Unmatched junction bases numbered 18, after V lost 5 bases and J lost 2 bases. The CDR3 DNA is TGTGCCAGCAGCCCCTACCGGGTAGCGGGGGGCCTCCTAACCTACGAGCAGTACTTC. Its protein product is CASSPYRVAGGLLTYEQYF.

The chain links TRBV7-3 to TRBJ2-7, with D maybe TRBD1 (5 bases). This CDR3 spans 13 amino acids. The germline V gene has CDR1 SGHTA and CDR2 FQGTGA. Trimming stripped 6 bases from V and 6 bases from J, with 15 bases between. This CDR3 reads CASSLDGRGEQYF. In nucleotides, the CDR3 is TGTGCCAGCAGTTTGGACGGAAGGGGCGAGCAGTACTTC. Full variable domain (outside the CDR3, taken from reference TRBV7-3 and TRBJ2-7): GAGVSQTPSNKVTEKGKYVELRCDPISGHTALYWYRQSLGQGPEFLIYFQGTGAADDSGLPNDRFFAVRPEGSVSTLKIQRTERGDSAVYLCASSLDGRGEQYFGPGTRLTVT.

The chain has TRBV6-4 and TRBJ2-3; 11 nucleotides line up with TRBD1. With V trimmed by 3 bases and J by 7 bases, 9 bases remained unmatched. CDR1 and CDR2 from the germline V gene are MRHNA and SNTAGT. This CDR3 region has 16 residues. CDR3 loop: CASSELGTGGPHTQYF. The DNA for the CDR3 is TGTGCCAGCAGTGAACTAGGGACAGGGGGGCCCCATACGCAGTATTTT.

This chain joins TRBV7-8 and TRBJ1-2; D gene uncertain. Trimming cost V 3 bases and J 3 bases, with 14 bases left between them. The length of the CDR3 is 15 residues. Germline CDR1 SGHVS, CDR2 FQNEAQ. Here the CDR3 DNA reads TGTGCCAGCAGCTTTGGGTCGGCTAGTCACTATGGCTACACCTTC. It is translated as CASSFGSASHYGYTF.

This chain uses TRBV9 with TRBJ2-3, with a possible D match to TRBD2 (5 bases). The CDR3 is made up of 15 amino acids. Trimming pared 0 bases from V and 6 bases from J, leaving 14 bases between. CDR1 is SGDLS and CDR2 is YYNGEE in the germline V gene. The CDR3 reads CASSVVSLRGDTQYF. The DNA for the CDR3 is TGTGCCAGCAGCGTAGTTTCCCTCCGAGGGGATACGCAGTATTTT.

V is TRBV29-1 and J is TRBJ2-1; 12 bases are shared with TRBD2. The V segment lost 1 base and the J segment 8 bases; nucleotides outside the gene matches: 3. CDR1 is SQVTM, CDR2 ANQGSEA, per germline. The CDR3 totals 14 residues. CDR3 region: CSVEGLAGADEQFF. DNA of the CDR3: TGCAGCGTTGAAGGACTAGCGGGGGCTGATGAGCAGTTCTTC.

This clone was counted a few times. Here the CDR3 reads CASTFGAYGYTF. DNA of the CDR3: TGTGCCAGCACCTTCGGGGCTTATGGCTACACCTTC. The V gene is TRBV6-6, the J gene TRBJ1-2; tentatively, D is TRBD1 (5 bases). The V and J ends lost 7 bases and 5 bases respectively, with 11 bases between them. Germline lookup yields CDR1 MNHNY and CDR2 SVGAGI (reference sequence). The CDR3 consists of 12 residues.

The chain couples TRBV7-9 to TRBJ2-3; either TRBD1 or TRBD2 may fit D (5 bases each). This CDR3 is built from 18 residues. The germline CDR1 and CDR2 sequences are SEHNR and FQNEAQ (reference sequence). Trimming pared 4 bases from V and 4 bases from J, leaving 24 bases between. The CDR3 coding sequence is TGTGCCAGCAGCTCCTGGGGAAGAAGGGGACCTAAGGCAGATACGCAGTATTTT. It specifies CASSSWGRRGPKADTQYF.

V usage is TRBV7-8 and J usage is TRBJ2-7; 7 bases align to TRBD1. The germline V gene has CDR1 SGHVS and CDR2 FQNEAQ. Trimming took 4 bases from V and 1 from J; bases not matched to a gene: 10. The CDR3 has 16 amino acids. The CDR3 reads CASSWIGQATSYEQYF. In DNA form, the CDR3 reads TGTGCCAGCAGCTGGATAGGACAGGCGACGTCCTACGAGCAGTACTTC. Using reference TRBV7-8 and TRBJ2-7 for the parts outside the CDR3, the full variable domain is GAGVSQSPRYKVAKRGQDVALRCDPISGHVSLFWYQQALGQGPEFLTYFQNEAQLDKSGLPSDRFFAERPEGSVSTLKIQRTQQEDSAVYLCASSWIGQATSYEQYFGPGTRLTVT.

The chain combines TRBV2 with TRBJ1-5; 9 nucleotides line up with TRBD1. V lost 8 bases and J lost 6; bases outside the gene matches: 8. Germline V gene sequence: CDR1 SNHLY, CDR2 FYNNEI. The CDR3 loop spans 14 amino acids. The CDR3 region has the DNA TGTGCCAGCGCTAAACAGGGGGCGGGTCAGCCCCAGCATTTT. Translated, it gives CASAKQGAGQPQHF.